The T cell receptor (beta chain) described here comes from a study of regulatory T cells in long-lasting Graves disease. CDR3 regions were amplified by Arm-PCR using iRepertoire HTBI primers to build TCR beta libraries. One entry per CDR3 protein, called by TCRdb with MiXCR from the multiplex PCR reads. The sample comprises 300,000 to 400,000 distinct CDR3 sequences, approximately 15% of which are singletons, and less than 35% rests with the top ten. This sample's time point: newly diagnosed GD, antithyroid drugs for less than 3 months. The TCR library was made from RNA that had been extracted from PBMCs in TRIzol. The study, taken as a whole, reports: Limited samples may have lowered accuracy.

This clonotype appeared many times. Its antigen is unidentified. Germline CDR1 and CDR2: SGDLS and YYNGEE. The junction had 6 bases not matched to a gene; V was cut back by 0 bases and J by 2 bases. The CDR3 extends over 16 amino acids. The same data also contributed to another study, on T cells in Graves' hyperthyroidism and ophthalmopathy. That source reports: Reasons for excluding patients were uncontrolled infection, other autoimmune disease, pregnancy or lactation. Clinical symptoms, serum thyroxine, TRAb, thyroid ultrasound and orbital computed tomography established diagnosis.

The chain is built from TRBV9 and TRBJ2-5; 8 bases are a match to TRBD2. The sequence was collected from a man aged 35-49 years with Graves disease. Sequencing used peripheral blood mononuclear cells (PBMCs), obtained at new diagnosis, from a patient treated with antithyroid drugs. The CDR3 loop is CASSVALLADQETQYF. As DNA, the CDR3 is TGTGCCAGCAGCGTAGCTCTACTAGCGGATCAAGAGACCCAGTACTTC. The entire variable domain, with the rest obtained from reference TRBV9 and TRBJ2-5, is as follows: DSGVTQTPKHLITATGQRVTLRCSPRSGDLSVYWYQQSLDQGLQFLIQYYNGEERAKGNILERFSAQQFPDLHSELNLSSLELGDSALYFCASSVALLADQETQYFGPGTRLLVL.